This is a list of T cell receptor beta chains from one sample in a study of blood T cells in healthy people across ages. Via MiXCR, TCRdb re-called the 5' RACE reads, giving one row per CDR3 protein. The sample includes roughly 1.5 million distinct CDR3 sequences, around 40% seen only once; the top ten take just over 4%. Source material: blood. The receptors derive from a woman in her late teens or twenties in good health. The CDR3 runs from the conserved cysteine through the conserved F or W. A D gene is named only where the DNA matches it firmly. Clone size is stated in some rows and not others, as once, few, many or a class when expanded.

TRBJ2-3	TRBD1	TRBV7-9	.	TGTGCCAGCAGGGCGAGACAGGGCGGCACAGATACGCAGTATTTT	CASRARQGGTDTQYF
TRBJ2-5	.	TRBV12-3/TRBV12-4	few	TGTGCCAGCAGAATAGACCAGGCGGAGACCCAGTACTTC	CASRIDQAETQYF
TRBJ2-5	.	TRBV4-3	.	TGCGCCAGCAGCCAAGATTTCGGGGGGCACCAAGAGACCCAGTACTTC	CASSQDFGGHQETQYF
TRBJ2-3	TRBD2	TRBV4-3	.	TGCGCCAGCAGCCAGCTCGGACTAGTTGCAGATACGCAGTATTTT	CASSQLGLVADTQYF
TRBJ2-5	TRBD1	TRBV28	.	TGTGCCAGCAGTTTGGCTGACAGGGCCCCATCTTTCCAGCAGTACTTC	CASSLADRAPSFQQYF
TRBJ1-1	.	TRBV7-3	.	TGTGCCAGCAGCTTAACGTCCAAGTCGGAAGCTTTCTTT	CASSLTSKSEAFF
TRBJ2-7	TRBD1	TRBV7-9	few	TGTGCCAGACAGGGGACCCACTACGAGCAGTACTTC	CARQGTHYEQYF
TRBJ2-6	.	TRBV5-1	.	TGCGCCAGCAGCCCCGGAACTAGCTCTGGGGCCAACGTCCTGACTTTC	CASSPGTSSGANVLTF
TRBJ1-1	.	TRBV4-2	few	TGTGCCAGCAGCCAGTTACAGATGAACACTGAAGCTTTCTTT	CASSQLQMNTEAFF
TRBJ2-1	.	TRBV7-2	.	TGTGCCAGCAGCTTATCTACGGTCTCCTACAATGAGCAGTTCTTC	CASSLSTVSYNEQFF
TRBJ2-1	.	TRBV11-2	once	TGTGCCAGCAGCTCTAGCCTAGCGTCGAGCTCCTACAATGAGCAGTTCTTC	CASSSSLASSSYNEQFF
TRBJ2-3	.	TRBV7-2	few	TGTGCCAGCACCCAGATCAGCGGGCCAGATACGCAGTATTTT	CASTQISGPDTQYF
TRBJ2-1	TRBD1	TRBV4-3	.	TGCGCCAGCAGCCACAAAGGACAGGGATTTTTAAGGGCCTCCTACAATGAGCAGTTCTTC	CASSHKGQGFLRASYNEQFF
TRBJ1-5	.	TRBV10-3	.	TGTGCCATCAGTGAGCACCGACAGTTTCGGGGCAATCAGCCCCAGCATTTT	CAISEHRQFRGNQPQHF
TRBJ2-5	TRBD2	TRBV10-3	.	TGTGCCATCAGTGACGGACTAGCAATCAATGAGCAGTACTTC	CAISDGLAINEQYF
TRBJ1-4	.	TRBV9	.	TGTGCCAGCAGCGTCCGCGGGGCCAGTAATGAAAAACTGTTTTTT	CASSVRGASNEKLFF
TRBJ2-7	.	TRBV2	few	TGTGCCAGCAGGGCCGGATCTTACGAGCAGTACTTC	CASRAGSYEQYF
TRBJ2-7	TRBD2	TRBV20-1	few	TGCAGTGCTAGAAGGGTGGGGGAGGGGTACGAGCAGTACTTC	CSARRVGEGYEQYF